The clone carrying this T cell receptor beta chain was recorded at least ten times. Antigen unknown. This specimen comes from a study of T cells in Graves' hyperthyroidism and ophthalmopathy. General study findings and limits: In the analysis, a 13 V-J model separated ophthalmopathy from stable hyperthyroidism.

From RNA transcripts, TCR beta CDR3 regions were amplified. The HTBI primer set was used in a first-round RT-PCR of the TCR CDR3. Each CDR3 protein is one row after TCRdb ran MiXCR on the multiplex PCR reads. The table shows 460,000 or so distinct CDR3 sequences, with 13% to 15% occurring only once. The TCR was taken from a woman younger than 35 with Graves' hyperthyroidism. The sample comprised blood.

The CDR3, as DNA: TGTGCCAGCAGCCAGGAGGGTCTGGGGGGTACGCAGTATTTT. Residues: CASSQEGLGGTQYF. The V gene is TRBV3-1, the J gene TRBJ2-3, with D possibly being TRBD2 (6 bases). Germline CDR1 reads LGHDT; CDR2 reads YNNKEL (reference sequence). Trimming took off 3 bases at V and 8 bases at J, with 15 bases between the two ends. The CDR3 extends over 14 amino acids.